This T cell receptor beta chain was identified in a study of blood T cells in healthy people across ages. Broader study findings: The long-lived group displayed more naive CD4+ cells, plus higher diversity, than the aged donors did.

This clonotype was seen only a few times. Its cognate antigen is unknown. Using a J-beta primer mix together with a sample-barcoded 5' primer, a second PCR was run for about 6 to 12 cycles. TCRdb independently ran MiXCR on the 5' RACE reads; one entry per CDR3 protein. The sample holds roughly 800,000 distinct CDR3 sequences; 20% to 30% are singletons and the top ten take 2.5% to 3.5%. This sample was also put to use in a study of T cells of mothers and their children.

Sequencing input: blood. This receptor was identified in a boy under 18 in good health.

For the CDR3, the DNA is TGTGCCAGCAGCCGGACAGGTCACTATGGCTACACCTTC. As protein: CASSRTGHYGYTF. The gene calls are TRBV11-1 and TRBJ1-2; 7 positions match TRBD1. In germline, CDR1 is SGHAT, CDR2 FQDESV (reference sequence). Trimming at V came to 5 bases and at J to 3 bases, leaving 3 bases not matched to a gene. CDR3 length: 13 residues.